The 25 T cell receptor beta chains in this list originate from one sample, sequenced in a study of T cell responses to AZD1222 COVID-19 vaccine. Sequenced by immunoSEQ multiplex PCR; TCRdb stores in-frame clones only, minus some. The table includes 200,000 or so clones, 85% to 90% detected once. The sample in question was peripheral blood, obtained on day 0 of MenACWY control vaccination. These receptor sequences come from an adult in good health.

This clone was detected once. The chain is built from TRBV30 and TRBJ2-7; 10 nucleotides match TRBD2. CDR3 size: 14 residues. J was trimmed by 5 bases and V by 3 bases; bases with no gene match: 7. The germline V gene encodes CDR1 GTSNPN and CDR2 SVGIG (reference sequence). Here the CDR3 reads CAWRLAGSRHEQYF. CDR3 nucleotides: TGTGCCTGGAGACTAGCGGGGAGTCGACACGAGCAGTACTTC.

J is TRBJ2-2 and V is TRBV5-4, with 13 bases lining up with TRBD2. With 4 bases clipped from V and 2 bases from J, the junction kept 5 bases outside the gene matches. Germline values: CDR1 SGHNT, CDR2 YYREEE (reference sequence). The CDR3 runs 17 residues. CDR3 in DNA: TGTGCCAGCAGCAGGGGACTAGCGGGACTAAACACCGGGGAGCTGTTTTTT. Translating it yields CASSRGLAGLNTGELFF.

This chain connects TRBV19 to TRBJ2-7; tentatively, D is TRBD1 or TRBD2 (5 bases each). CDR1 and CDR2 (germline): LNHDA, SQIVND (reference sequence). CDR3 length equals 13 residues. V shed 3 bases and J shed 8 bases, with 14 bases lying between them. CDR3 amino acids: CASSIRDGGQQYF. DNA for the CDR3: TGTGCCAGTAGTATCCGGGACGGCGGACAGCAGTACTTC.

The chain joins TRBV10-3 to TRBJ1-1; D gene ambiguous. Trimming took off 0 bases at V and 3 bases at J, with 8 bases between the two ends. This CDR3 region has 14 residues. Germline CDR1 and CDR2: ENHRY and SYGVKD. Here the CDR3 reads CAISESVRDTEAFF. For the CDR3, the DNA is TGTGCCATCAGTGAGTCGGTTAGGGACACTGAAGCTTTCTTT.

CDR3 amino acids: CASSWKQGNIQYF. The CDR3 nucleotides are TGTGCCAGCAGCTGGAAACAGGGAAACATTCAGTACTTC. The chain combines TRBV7-2 with TRBJ2-4, with D perhaps TRBD1 (6 bases). V was clipped by 4 bases and J by 6 bases, with 10 bases between them. The germline V gene has CDR1 SGHTA and CDR2 FQGNSA. The CDR3 runs to 13 residues.

V and J are TRBV27 and TRBJ1-6, with 9 bases lining up with TRBD1. CDR3 length equals 15 residues. The V and J ends lost 4 bases and 10 bases, in that order; junction bases with no gene match: 8. Germline lookup yields CDR1 MNHEY and CDR2 SMNVEV (reference sequence). CDR3 residues: CASSSPGQGGSPLHF. The CDR3 DNA sequence: TGTGCCAGCAGTTCTCCGGGACAGGGCGGATCACCCCTCCACTTT.

This clone has a single count. The chain combines TRBV3-1 (or the pseudogene TRBV3-2) with TRBJ1-2; a possible D gene is TRBD1 (5 bases). The CDR3 extends over 14 amino acids. V was clipped by 0 bases and J by 4 bases, with 9 bases between them. The germline V gene encodes CDR1 LGHDT and CDR2 YNNKEL (reference sequence). CDR3 region: CASSQDQQAYGYTF. The CDR3 DNA is TGTGCCAGCAGCCAAGATCAACAGGCCTATGGCTACACCTTC.

The count of this clone is one. The chain uses TRBV6-5 and TRBJ2-7, with 10 bases aligning to TRBD1. In germline, CDR1 is MNHEY, CDR2 SVGAGI. The V segment lost 6 bases and the J segment 2 bases; nucleotides outside the gene matches: 4. The CDR3 totals 14 residues. The CDR3 DNA reads TGTGCCAGCAGAGGGACAGGGGAGGCCTACGAGCAGTACTTC. This translates into CASRGTGEAYEQYF.

The chain links TRBV18 to TRBJ2-7; 7 bases fit TRBD1. CDR3 size: 16 residues. V lost 3 bases to trimming and J lost 3 bases; unmatched junction nucleotides: 11. CDR1 is KGHSH, CDR2 LQKENI, per germline. This CDR3 reads CASSPLTGQVIYEQYF. In DNA form, the CDR3 reads TGTGCCAGCTCACCGCTAACTGGACAGGTGATCTACGAGCAGTACTTC.

V usage is TRBV7-2 and J usage is TRBJ2-3; D ambiguous. V was trimmed by 2 bases and J by 0 bases, leaving 12 bases between them. This CDR3 comprises 16 residues. The V gene's germline CDR1 is SGHTA and CDR2 FQGNSA. The CDR3 DNA reads TGTGCCAGCAGCTTACGTTCGGCGGAGAGCACAGATACGCAGTATTTT. The encoded protein is CASSLRSAESTDTQYF. The whole variable domain, filled in from reference TRBV7-2 and TRBJ2-3, reads GAGVSQSPSNKVTEKGKDVELRCDPISGHTALYWYRQSLGQGLEFLIYFQGNSAPDKSGLPSDRFSAERTGGSVSTLTIQRTQQEDSAVYLCASSLRSAESTDTQYFGPGTRLTVL.

The CDR3 DNA reads as TGTGCCAGCAGTTTAGGATCGACAGGGAACACTGAAGCTTTCTTT. Translation gives CASSLGSTGNTEAFF. The rearrangement uses TRBV27 and TRBJ1-1, with D perhaps matching TRBD1 (6 bases). The CDR3 length is 15 residues. V lost 2 bases and J lost 1, with 11 bases in between. Germline CDR1 MNHEY, CDR2 SMNVEV (reference sequence).

V usage is TRBV27 and J usage is TRBJ1-1, with 7 positions matching TRBD1. With 4 bases clipped from V and 5 bases from J, the junction kept 10 bases outside the gene matches. Germline CDR1 is MNHEY and CDR2 is SMNVEV (reference sequence). The CDR3 runs to 15 residues. The CDR3 here is CASSSLGQVGTEAFF. CDR3 nucleotide sequence: TGTGCCAGCAGTTCCCTCGGACAGGTGGGGACTGAAGCTTTCTTT.

The V gene is TRBV3-1 (or the pseudogene TRBV3-2), the J gene TRBJ2-3; 9 positions agree with TRBD1. V lost 4 bases, J lost 2 bases, and 4 bases stayed unmatched. The CDR3 loop spans 15 amino acids. Germline CDR1 is LGHDT and CDR2 is YNNKEL (reference sequence). For the CDR3, the DNA is TGTGCCAGCAGCCGCCGGGACAGGGACACAGATACGCAGTATTTT. Protein sequence: CASSRRDRDTDTQYF.

V usage is TRBV28 and J usage is TRBJ1-1; TRBD1 agrees at 7 bases. This CDR3 spans 16 amino acids. Per germline, CDR1 MDHEN and CDR2 SYDVKM. The J segment lost 4 bases and the V segment lost 3 bases, leaving 11 bases of the junction unmatched. CDR3 in amino acids: CASSFSAQGTSTEAFF. The CDR3 nucleotides read TGTGCCAGCAGTTTTTCGGCACAGGGGACCAGCACTGAAGCTTTCTTT.

The chain uses TRBV5-4 and TRBJ2-2, with 9 bases matching TRBD2. Trimming took 1 base from V and 6 from J; bases not matched to a gene: 4. Germline V gives CDR1 SGHNT, CDR2 YYREEE (reference sequence). The CDR3 is made up of 15 amino acids. The CDR3 loop is CASSLNSGRSGELFF. The CDR3 coding sequence is TGTGCCAGCAGCTTGAACAGCGGGAGGTCCGGGGAGCTGTTTTTT.

This clone showed up just a few times. The chain joins TRBV11-2 to TRBJ2-3; D uncertain. The CDR3 consists of 15 residues. Trimming took off 2 bases at V and 1 base at J, with 10 bases between the two ends. Germline V CDR1 and CDR2: SGHAT, FQNNGV. CDR3 sequence reads: CASSLLSVGTDTQYF. The CDR3 bases are TGTGCCAGCAGCTTATTGTCAGTGGGCACAGATACGCAGTATTTT.

The CDR3 region has the DNA TGTGCCTGGACCGTTGGGACTTCGAATCAGCCCCAGCATTTT. As protein: CAWTVGTSNQPQHF. The chain joins TRBV30 to TRBJ1-5; maybe TRBD1 (5 bases). V dropped 4 bases and J dropped 4 bases, with 14 bases sitting between them. CDR1 GTSNPN and CDR2 SVGIG come from the germline V gene (reference sequence). The CDR3 extends over 14 amino acids.

This chain uses TRBV6-5 with TRBJ2-1; D unresolved. The CDR3 is 11 amino acids. Trimming took off 1 base at V and 10 bases at J, with 5 bases between the two ends. Germline lookup yields CDR1 MNHEY and CDR2 SVGAGI. The CDR3 region is CASSYLGEQFF. CDR3 coding DNA: TGTGCCAGCAGTTACTTGGGGGAGCAGTTCTTC.

This clone has only one observation. The V and J genes are TRBV15 and TRBJ2-7; 8 nucleotides align to TRBD2. The length of the CDR3 is 16 residues. From germline, CDR1 is LNHNV and CDR2 YYDKDF (reference sequence). Germline trimming cut 5 bases from V and 2 bases from J; bases unmatched to any gene: 11. This CDR3 reads CATSPVRSGGAYEQYF. CDR3 DNA sequence: TGTGCCACCAGCCCAGTGAGGAGCGGGGGAGCCTACGAGCAGTACTTC.

The J gene is TRBJ1-6, the V gene TRBV27; the D gene is possibly TRBD1 (5 bases). V was shortened by 5 bases and J by 7 bases, with 15 bases between the two germline ends. CDR1 is MNHEY and CDR2 is SMNVEV in the germline V gene (reference sequence). This CDR3 spans 15 amino acids. CDR3 in amino acids: CASSPQGARNSPLHF. As DNA, the CDR3 is TGTGCCAGCAGTCCTCAGGGAGCTCGGAATTCACCCCTCCACTTT.

This clone came up once. The chain has TRBV19 and TRBJ2-1; D remains ambiguous. The CDR3 has 12 residues. Germline V gene data show CDR1 as LNHDA and CDR2 as SQIVND (reference sequence). Trimming shortened V by 5 bases and J by 9 bases, and 11 bases separated the two germline ends. For the CDR3, the DNA is TGTGCCAGTAGTGAGGTCCGCGGTGAGCAGTTCTTC. Translated: CASSEVRGEQFF.

This sequence joins TRBV2 and TRBJ1-5; D may be TRBD1 (5 bases). CDR3 size: 14 residues. Germline values: CDR1 SNHLY, CDR2 FYNNEI. Trimming pared 6 bases from V and 1 base from J, leaving 10 bases between. As DNA, the CDR3 is TGTGCCAGCAGCACGACAGCGAGCAATCAGCCCCAGCATTTT. Residues: CASSTTASNQPQHF.

V is TRBV3-1 (or the pseudogene TRBV3-2) and J is TRBJ2-7, with 11 bases that match TRBD1. The germline V gene has CDR1 LGHDT and CDR2 YNNKEL (reference sequence). The CDR3 is 16 residues long. V lost 4 bases to trimming and J lost 5 bases; unmatched junction nucleotides: 10. CDR3 loop: CASSRTGQGASHEQYF. The CDR3 DNA follows: TGTGCCAGCAGCCGAACAGGACAGGGGGCGTCTCACGAGCAGTACTTC.

The chain employs TRBV2 and TRBJ2-2, with TRBD1 matching 7 bases. The ends lost 4 bases at V and 6 bases at J; junction bases unmatched: 5. The CDR3 is 14 residues long. Germline V gene lookup returns CDR1 SNHLY and CDR2 FYNNEI. CDR3 sequence: CASSGRQGSGELFF. The CDR3 DNA sequence: TGTGCCAGCAGTGGTCGACAGGGTTCCGGGGAGCTGTTTTTT.

CDR3 region: CASSYSPDSGNTIYF. In nucleotides, the CDR3 is TGTGCCAGCAGTTACTCCCCAGACTCTGGAAACACCATATATTTT. The gene calls are TRBV6-6 and TRBJ1-3; D call uncertain. V lost 0 bases and J 0 bases, leaving 6 bases between the germline ends. The CDR3 consists of 15 residues. Per the germline V gene, CDR1 is MNHNY and CDR2 is SVGAGI (reference sequence).